One and the same sample provided the 3 T cell receptor beta chains below, sequenced in a study of Japanese encephalitis immunity and Zika vaccine responses. Each CDR3 protein gets one entry after TCRdb re-called the 5' RACE reads with MiXCR. Of 250 to 300 distinct CDR3 sequences listed, roughly 1.5% are singletons. PBMCs were CFSE-labeled and cultured for more than 5 days with peptide pools at approximately 1 ug/mL each. Unfixed live CD56-CD19-CD16-CD3+CD4+ CFSE-low cells were sorted as proliferating CD4 T cells. The starting material was antigen-activated CD4+ T cells from blood, cultured, obtained during a Zika inactivated vaccine study. All receptors come from an adult woman who received an inactivated Zika virus vaccine.

This clonotype is judged medium-sized. The chain is built from TRBV18 and TRBJ2-6; D remains ambiguous. The germline V and J ends were trimmed by 2 bases and 3 bases, with 5 bases remaining between them. The CDR3 covers 14 residues. The germline V gene encodes CDR1 KGHSH and CDR2 LQKENI. The CDR3 here is CASSPGDGANVLTF. The CDR3 nucleotides are TGTGCCAGCTCACCAGGGGATGGGGCCAACGTCCTGACTTTC. Full variable domain (remainder filled in from reference TRBV18 and TRBJ2-6): NAGVMQNPRHLVRRRGQEARLRCSPMKGHSHVYWYRQLPEEGLKFMVYLQKENIIDESGMPKERFSAEFPKEGPSILRIQQVVRGDSAAYFCASSPGDGANVLTFGAGSRLTVL.

In this sample, this clonotype is medium-sized. The chain has TRBV7-2 and TRBJ1-2; maybe TRBD1 (6 bases). The CDR3 runs 14 residues. CDR1 and CDR2 (germline): SGHTA, FQGNSA. Deletions cut 1 base from V and 7 bases from J, with 13 bases between. The CDR3 loop is CASSLEQGLGGYTF. Here the CDR3 DNA reads TGTGCCAGCAGCTTAGAACAGGGCTTGGGTGGCTACACCTTC. Looking up the rest from reference TRBV7-2 and TRBJ1-2 gives the full variable domain: GAGVSQSPSNKVTEKGKDVELRCDPISGHTALYWYRQSLGQGLEFLIYFQGNSAPDKSGLPSDRFSAERTGGSVSTLTIQRTQQEDSAVYLCASSLEQGLGGYTFGSGTRLTVV.

This clonotype qualifies as large. The V gene is TRBV6-6, the J gene TRBJ2-3; D call uncertain. V was pared by 1 base and J by 2 bases, with 7 bases between. CDR3 length equals 14 residues. CDR1 and CDR2 (germline): MNHNY, SVGAGI (reference sequence). The CDR3 nucleotides are TGTGCCAGCAGTTACTATACAGTCACAGATACGCAGTATTTT. As protein: CASSYYTVTDTQYF.